The rows below give T cell receptor beta chains drawn from one sample of a study of T-cell memory formation after mild COVID-19. From the 5' RACE reads, TCRdb called clonotypes with MiXCR, one entry per CDR3 protein. The sample yields roughly 110,000 distinct CDR3 sequences, approximately 14% seen once. Sequenced: PBMCs or a T cell subset sorted from them (not recorded which). These receptors originate from a man younger than 30 who had mild COVID-19 (a few samples of this study predate the infection). Cell type and time point are not known. Both conserved end residues are part of each CDR3. The D gene is left open where the match is weak. Clone sizes are given selectively: once, few, many, or a class where the clone is expanded.

d_gene,abundance,v_gene,j_gene,CDR3nt,CDR3aa
-,once,TRBV27,TRBJ2-1,TGTGCCAGCAGGAGCCTCGGAGGCCCGAGCTCCTACAATGAGCAGTTCTTC,CASRSLGGPSSYNEQFF
TRBD1,-,TRBV7-9,TRBJ2-2,TGTGCCAGCAGCTCGACAGGGACCACCGGGGAGCTGTTTTTT,CASSSTGTTGELFF
TRBD2,-,TRBV12-3/TRBV12-4,TRBJ2-3,TGTGCCAGCCGGACTAGCGGGGTGGAAGATACGCAGTATTTT,CASRTSGVEDTQYF
-,-,TRBV19,TRBJ2-6,TGTGCCAGTAGTCAGCCGACAGTTTTACCCCCTCTCTCTGGGGCCAACGTCCTGACTTTC,CASSQPTVLPPLSGANVLTF
-,few,TRBV15,TRBJ2-1,TGTGCCATCCAAGGGACAATGAACGGAAATGAGCAGTTCTTC,CAIQGTMNGNEQFF
-,many,TRBV4-1,TRBJ1-3,TGCGCCAGCAGCCAAGATGAGGGCTCTGGAAACACCATATATTTT,CASSQDEGSGNTIYF
-,once,TRBV6-6,TRBJ2-2,TGTGCCAGCAGACAGGAGACAGGGAACACCGGGGAGCTGTTTTTT,CASRQETGNTGELFF
-,few,TRBV6-6,TRBJ1-1,TGTGCCAGCACCGAAGACAGTTCCGCGGGTGTAGCTTTCTTT,CASTEDSSAGVAFF
-,few,TRBV15,TRBJ2-3,TGTGCCACCTCAGGGGCCGGGGTAACAGATACGCAGTATTTT,CATSGAGVTDTQYF
-,-,TRBV7-2,TRBJ1-2,TGTGCCAGCAGCCAGGACAGCAACTATGGCTACACCTTC,CASSQDSNYGYTF
-,few,TRBV6-2/TRBV6-3,TRBJ2-2,TGTGCCAGCAGTTACTTCTCTTCGGCCGGGGAGCTGTTTTTT,CASSYFSSAGELFF
TRBD1,-,TRBV5-1,TRBJ2-7,TGCGCCAGCAGCGCCGGGACAGCGAGCTCCTACGAGCAGTACTTC,CASSAGTASSYEQYF
-,few,TRBV6-2/TRBV6-3,TRBJ2-7,TGTGCCAGCAGTTACAGCCGGGATACTACCTACGAGCAGTACTTC,CASSYSRDTTYEQYF
TRBD2,few,TRBV11-2,TRBJ2-5,TGTGCCAGCAGATATACTAGCGGGGGCCGTCAAGAGACCCAGTACTTC,CASRYTSGGRQETQYF
-,few,TRBV12-3/TRBV12-4,TRBJ2-2,TGTGCCAGCAACTCTGGCGGCGCGAACACCGGGGAGCTGTTTTTT,CASNSGGANTGELFF
-,-,TRBV29-1,TRBJ2-3,TGCAGCTTGATTCCGACAGGCAGAGGAGATACGCAGTATTTT,CSLIPTGRGDTQYF
TRBD1,few,TRBV27,TRBJ1-5,TGTGCCAGCAGTTTATTTTCGACAGGGGCGCAGATGGATCAGCCCCAGCATTTT,CASSLFSTGAQMDQPQHF
-,-,TRBV5-6,TRBJ2-6,TGTGCCAGCAGCTCCAGGGGTACTGGGGCCAACGTCCTGACTTTC,CASSSRGTGANVLTF
TRBD1,few,TRBV4-1,TRBJ2-5,TGCGCCAGCAGCCACGCACCGGGACAGATCTTGGAGACCCAGTACTTC,CASSHAPGQILETQYF
TRBD1,few,TRBV13,TRBJ2-2,TGTGCCAGCAGTCCACCAACAGGGGGCGGGGAGCTGTTTTTT,CASSPPTGGGELFF
-,few,TRBV12-3/TRBV12-4,TRBJ1-1,TGTGCCAGCAGTTTCCGCAGGGGTAAGAGCACTGAAGCTTTCTTT,CASSFRRGKSTEAFF
-,-,TRBV7-9,TRBJ1-1,TGTGCCAGCAGCTCGAGGACCTTGAACACTGAAGCTTTCTTT,CASSSRTLNTEAFF
-,many,TRBV6-2/TRBV6-3,TRBJ2-7,TGTGCCAGCAGTTACAGAGCCGGAGGAGACTTCTCCTACGAGCAGTACTTC,CASSYRAGGDFSYEQYF
-,-,TRBV5-1,TRBJ1-6,TGCGCCAGCAGCTTGGGCGATTCACCCCTCCACTTT,CASSLGDSPLHF
TRBD1,few,TRBV5-6,TRBJ2-5,TGTGCCAGCAGCCCGACAGGGGGCAGGGAGACCCAGTACTTC,CASSPTGGRETQYF
-,-,TRBV11-2,TRBJ1-2,TGTGCCAGCAACTCGGGTGGCAGGTACTATGGCTACACCTTC,CASNSGGRYYGYTF
-,-,TRBV7-2,TRBJ1-5,TGTGCCAGCAGCCCGACGGCGACTAGCAATCAGCCCCAGCATTTT,CASSPTATSNQPQHF
-,few,TRBV9,TRBJ2-5,TGTGCCAGCAGCGCCTACGCAGGGACCCAAGAGACCCAGTACTTC,CASSAYAGTQETQYF
TRBD2,few,TRBV5-1,TRBJ2-1,TGCGCCAGCAGCTTGGCGTCTAGCGGGGTGGATGAGCAGTTCTTC,CASSLASSGVDEQFF
TRBD1,-,TRBV25-1,TRBJ1-2,TGTGCCAGCAGCCAGGGACAGGGGGGCGGCTACACCTTC,CASSQGQGGGYTF
TRBD2,medium-sized,TRBV12-3/TRBV12-4,TRBJ2-7,TGTGCCAGCAGTACCGGGACTAGCTTTTACGAGCAGTACTTC,CASSTGTSFYEQYF
TRBD1,few,TRBV7-9,TRBJ2-7,TGTGCCAGCAGCCAAATGGAGGACAGGGACACCTACGAGCAGTACTTC,CASSQMEDRDTYEQYF
-,many,TRBV7-9,TRBJ1-4,TGTGCCAGCAGCTTGAGCGGATCAACTAATGAAAAACTGTTTTTT,CASSLSGSTNEKLFF
-,-,TRBV2,TRBJ2-1,TGTGCCAGACAGAGACAGTCCGGAGGCCCAGAGCAGTTCTTC,CARQRQSGGPEQFF
TRBD2,-,TRBV3-1,TRBJ2-5,TGTGCCAGCAGCCAACTTGGACTAGCGGGGGCCCAAGAGACCCAGTACTTC,CASSQLGLAGAQETQYF
-,-,TRBV3-1,TRBJ2-5,TGTGCCAGCAGCCAAGAGGGGACTCATCAAGAGACCCAGTACTTC,CASSQEGTHQETQYF
-,-,TRBV9,TRBJ1-1,TGTGCCAGCAGCGCAGGGTGGGGCACTGAAGCTTTCTTT,CASSAGWGTEAFF
-,few,TRBV5-1,TRBJ1-3,TGCGCCAGCAGCTCGGTCAGTTTGTCGGACACCATATATTTT,CASSSVSLSDTIYF
TRBD1,few,TRBV18,TRBJ2-7,TGTGCCAGCTCACCTGGGGGACAGGGGGCTAACTACGAGCAGTACTTC,CASSPGGQGANYEQYF
TRBD1,-,TRBV5-1,TRBJ1-1,TGCGCCAGCAGCCCCTGGGACAGGGGGCGCGGGAAGAACACTGAAGCTTTCTTT,CASSPWDRGRGKNTEAFF
-,-,TRBV4-1,TRBJ1-2,TGCGCCAGCAGCTCGAGGTCAGGGAGTAGTGGCTACACCTTC,CASSSRSGSSGYTF
-,few,TRBV7-9,TRBJ1-1,TGTGCCAGCAGCCTGGACCCATTTCGGGCGGTCACTGAAGCTTTCTTT,CASSLDPFRAVTEAFF
-,-,TRBV30,TRBJ1-1,TGTGCCTGGACACCAGGAGGGATTGAAGCTTTCTTT,CAWTPGGIEAFF